This TCR beta chain came from a study of T-cell memory formation after mild COVID-19. Study overall: In these data, TCR clusters were largely donor specific.

This clonotype was counted between two and nine times. As yet, its antigen is unknown. From the 5' RACE reads, TCRdb called clonotypes with MiXCR, one entry per CDR3 protein. The table shows around 220,000 distinct CDR3 sequences, with less than 20% occurring only once. Regarding the study as a whole: Detection of some responders pre-infection suggested pre-existing cross-reactive memory T cells participated. Contracting clones, day 15 to 85, had balanced CD4/CD8, and later expanders favored CD4+.

Material for sequencing was PBMCs or a T cell subset sorted from them (not recorded which). The sequence was collected from a man between 18 and 35 years old who had mild COVID-19 (a few samples of this study predate the infection). Cell type and time point are not known.

DNA for the CDR3: TGTGCCAGCATATCCACCCTTTTACCCGGGGAGCTGTTTTTT. Its translation is CASISTLLPGELFF. The chain has TRBV6-2 or TRBV6-3 and TRBJ2-2; D gene unclear. The CDR3 length is 14 residues. CDR1 is MNHEY, CDR2 SVGEGT, per germline. Trimming cost V 7 bases and J 6 bases, with 15 bases left between them.